Listed here are 24 T cell receptor beta chains from one sample, sequenced in a study of T cells in Graves' hyperthyroidism and ophthalmopathy. Amplification yielded TCR beta CDR3 regions, with RNA transcripts as the source. The HTBI primer set served for first-round RT-PCR of the TCR CDR3. TCRdb re-analysed the multiplex PCR reads in MiXCR, keeping a single row per CDR3 protein. The sample gives over 650,000 distinct CDR3 sequences, around 17% of which show up once; 8.4% is in the top ten. Sequenced: blood. The receptor set was obtained from a man aged 18 to 29 with Graves' hyperthyroidism.

The genes are TRBV20-1 and TRBJ2-7, with unresolved D. This CDR3 is 12 amino acids long. V lost 3 bases to trimming and J lost 3 bases, with 9 bases between them. Per the germline V gene, CDR1 is DFQATT and CDR2 is SNEGSKA (reference sequence). Here the CDR3 reads CSASVQSYEQYF. CDR3 in DNA: TGCAGTGCTAGCGTCCAGAGCTACGAGCAGTACTTC.

There are many counts of this clonotype. In nucleotides, the CDR3 is TGTGCCAGCAGCCTCCTCGGCGGGACCCACTACGAGCAGTACTTC. Translating it yields CASSLLGGTHYEQYF. The chain uses TRBV7-2 and TRBJ2-7; possibly TRBD2 for D (6 bases). The V gene's germline CDR1 is SGHTA and CDR2 FQGNSA. There are 15 residues in the CDR3. V lost 5 bases and J 3 bases, leaving 17 bases between the germline ends.

This clonotype has more than one count but fewer than ten. The CDR3 DNA reads TGTGCCAGCAGTTTAATCAGCGCAACACTCTACAATGAGCAGTTCTTC. Its translation: CASSLISATLYNEQFF. V gene TRBV28 combines with J gene TRBJ2-1; D gene uncertain. The germline V gene encodes CDR1 MDHEN and CDR2 SYDVKM. V was pared by 2 bases and J by 3 bases, with 14 bases between. The CDR3 spans 16 residues.

This clonotype appeared a few times. The chain has TRBV18 and TRBJ1-2, with a possible D match to TRBD1 (5 bases). Germline loops: CDR1 KGHSH, CDR2 LQKENI. The V and J ends lost 3 bases and 8 bases respectively, with 13 bases between them. The CDR3 contains 13 residues. CDR3 DNA: TGTGCCAGCTCACCCCCCGTCAGGGACGGCTACACCTTC. As protein: CASSPPVRDGYTF.

The chain couples TRBV6-5 to TRBJ2-7, with D possibly TRBD2 on 5 matching bases. The CDR3 loop spans 14 amino acids. Per germline, CDR1 MNHEY and CDR2 SVGAGI. With 2 bases removed from V and 4 bases from J, the gap between germline ends came to 12 bases. Here the CDR3 reads CASSYGHPGYEQYF. DNA for the CDR3: TGTGCCAGCAGTTACGGGCACCCGGGGTACGAGCAGTACTTC.

This clonotype has a count of ten or more. J is TRBJ2-7 and V is TRBV7-9, with 11 bases that match TRBD2. V shed 2 bases, J shed 5 bases, and the junction held 5 bases outside the gene matches. From germline, CDR1 is SEHNR and CDR2 FQNEAQ (reference sequence). This CDR3 has 15 amino acids. The CDR3 loop reads CASSLTSGRIHEQYF. CDR3 coding DNA: TGTGCCAGCAGCTTAACTAGCGGGAGAATCCACGAGCAGTACTTC.

This clonotype appeared many times. The chain joins TRBV28 to TRBJ2-1, with D unclear. The CDR3 consists of 12 residues. Trimming took 5 bases from V and 6 from J, leaving 8 bases between them. Germline CDR1 reads MDHEN; CDR2 reads SYDVKM. This CDR3 reads CASSRWGNEQFF. CDR3 nucleotides: TGTGCCAGCAGTCGCTGGGGCAATGAGCAGTTCTTC. Looking up the rest from reference TRBV28 and TRBJ2-1 gives the full variable domain: DVKVTQSSRYLVKRTGEKVFLECVQDMDHENMFWYRQDPGLGLRLIYFSYDVKMKEKGDIPEGYSVSREKKERFSLILESASTNQTSMYLCASSRWGNEQFFGPGTRLTVL.

CDR3 residues: CASRARVPYNSPLHF. The CDR3 nucleotides read TGTGCCAGCCGAGCCAGGGTCCCCTATAATTCACCCCTCCACTTT. V gene TRBV12-3 or TRBV12-4 combines with J gene TRBJ1-6; perhaps TRBD1 as D (5 bases). Deletions cut 8 bases from V and 2 bases from J, with 13 bases between. This CDR3 is built from 15 residues.

This clonotype was seen many times. One junction end does not reproduce the germline sequence, and a read error may be involved. The V call is TRBV28, the J call TRBJ2-3, with D possibly matching TRBD2 (6 bases). The CDR3 extends over 15 amino acids. Germline CDR1 reads MDHEN; CDR2 reads SYDVKM. CDR3 sequence: CASSSDYSSTNTQYF. CDR3 DNA sequence: TGTGCCAGCAGTTCGGACTATTCTAGCACAAATACGCAGTATTTT.

This clonotype was counted only a few times. The chain employs TRBV4-1 and TRBJ2-5; D gene unclear. The CDR3 is 16 residues long. The V gene's germline CDR1 is MGHRA and CDR2 YSYEKL. V lost 0 bases, J lost 5 bases, and 16 bases lay in between. The CDR3 reads CASSQEGSGFGETQYF. The CDR3 nucleotides are TGCGCCAGCAGCCAAGAAGGTTCGGGTTTTGGGGAGACCCAGTACTTC.

The sample holds a few counts of this clonotype. A clone one base away is much larger, so this may be a read error. The chain couples TRBV12-3 or TRBV12-4 to TRBJ2-3, with 8 bases aligning to TRBD2. V gave up 5 bases and J gave up 5 bases; unmatched junction bases: 3. This CDR3 contains 13 residues. The CDR3 sequence is CASSLRGGDTQYF. CDR3 bases: TGTGCCAGCAGTCTTCGGGGGGGAGATACGCAGTATTTT.

The genes are TRBV12-3 or TRBV12-4 and TRBJ2-5; D is uncertain. V lost 7 bases, J lost 1 base, and 7 bases lay in between. The CDR3 sequence is 12 residues long. The CDR3 DNA reads TGTGCCAGCAAAGACCTCCAAGAGACCCAGTACTTC. It encodes CASKDLQETQYF.

This clonotype was counted a few times. The chain links TRBV7-2 to TRBJ2-2; TRBD1 matches 7 bases. The V and J ends lost 1 base and 5 bases, in that order; junction bases with no gene match: 7. The CDR3 sequence is 16 residues long. Germline V gives CDR1 SGHTA, CDR2 FQGNSA. CDR3 sequence reads: CASSLVARGLTGELFF. CDR3 sequence (DNA): TGTGCCAGCAGCTTAGTTGCCAGGGGGTTAACCGGGGAGCTGTTTTTT.

This clonotype was observed many times. V is TRBV27 and J is TRBJ1-5, with D unclear. Trimming took off 2 bases at V and 7 bases at J, with 12 bases between the two ends. Germline CDR1 reads MNHEY; CDR2 reads SMNVEV (reference sequence). This CDR3 is built from 14 residues. As DNA, the CDR3 is TGTGCCAGCAGTTTACCCGGGTCGGGACAGCCCCAGCATTTT. This encodes CASSLPGSGQPQHF.

The chain carries TRBV20-1 and TRBJ1-1; D is uncertain. The V gene's germline CDR1 is DFQATT and CDR2 SNEGSKA (reference sequence). CDR3 length: 11 residues. Deletions cut 1 base from V and 6 bases from J, with 6 bases between. CDR3 coding DNA: TGCAGTGCTAGAGCGTACCCTGAAGCTTTCTTT. Protein sequence: CSARAYPEAFF.

This clonotype came up a few times. The chain combines TRBV30 with TRBJ1-4; tentatively, D is TRBD1 (5 bases). The length of the CDR3 is 13 residues. Germline CDR1 is GTSNPN and CDR2 is SVGIG (reference sequence). Trimming removed 4 bases from V and 8 bases from J, with 14 bases in between. The CDR3 nucleotides read TGTGCCTGGAAGGGAGTAAGGGGAGAAAAACTGTTTTTT. It is translated as CAWKGVRGEKLFF.

This clonotype was found many times. The chain carries TRBV18 and TRBJ2-3, with TRBD1 matching 8 bases. The CDR3 has 14 amino acids. The V gene end was trimmed by 2 bases and the J gene end by 5 bases; junction bases not matched to a gene: 3. CDR1 KGHSH and CDR2 LQKENI come from the germline V gene. The chain's CDR3 is CASSPTRGQDTQYF. Written as DNA, the CDR3 is TGTGCCAGCTCACCAACCAGGGGGCAAGATACGCAGTATTTT.

The V and J genes are TRBV5-1 and TRBJ2-7, with 14 bases aligning to TRBD2. V lost 0 bases and J lost 6; bases outside the gene matches: 14. Germline V CDR1 and CDR2: SGHRS, YFSETQ. This CDR3 is 19 amino acids long. CDR3 in amino acids: CASSLGASGLGLAGGEQYF. CDR3 bases: TGCGCCAGCAGCTTGGGAGCTAGCGGCCTAGGACTAGCGGGAGGCGAGCAGTACTTC.

This clonotype was recorded at least ten times. The chain carries TRBV12-3 or TRBV12-4 and TRBJ1-1, with D perhaps matching TRBD1 (6 bases). CDR3 length: 15 amino acids. Trimming stripped 6 bases from V and 0 bases from J, with 14 bases between. Here the CDR3 reads CASSVTGTLNTEAFF. In nucleotides, the CDR3 is TGTGCCAGCAGCGTCACAGGGACCTTGAACACTGAAGCTTTCTTT.

This clonotype was counted many times. The CDR3 loop reads CASVSRATNEKLFF. The CDR3 DNA reads TGTGCCAGCGTTTCTCGGGCAACTAATGAAAAACTGTTTTTT. This chain links TRBV28 with TRBJ1-4; no firm D call. Looked up from germline, CDR1 is MDHEN and CDR2 is SYDVKM. The CDR3 extends over 14 amino acids. V lost 8 bases and J 0 bases, leaving 10 bases between the germline ends.

This chain uses TRBV12-3 or TRBV12-4 with TRBJ1-5; D is ambiguous. V dropped 3 bases and J dropped 7 bases, with 13 bases sitting between them. The CDR3 extends over 14 amino acids. The CDR3 protein is CASSLAGSRQPQHF. CDR3 bases: TGTGCCAGCAGTTTGGCAGGTTCTCGGCAGCCCCAGCATTTT.

V gene TRBV9 combines with J gene TRBJ2-3; unclear D gene. In germline, CDR1 is SGDLS, CDR2 YYNGEE. The CDR3 has 15 residues. V lost 0 bases to trimming and J lost 0 bases, with 8 bases between them. CDR3 protein: CASSVEGTSTDTQYF. The CDR3 DNA reads TGTGCCAGCAGCGTAGAAGGCACAAGCACAGATACGCAGTATTTT.

This chain links TRBV6-1 with TRBJ2-5; D gene unclear. Trimming took 7 bases from V and 5 from J, leaving 14 bases between them. Germline CDR1 and CDR2: MNHNS and SASEGT. This CDR3 contains 13 residues. The CDR3 coding sequence is TGTGCCAGCAATCACGTACGGCCGGAGACCCAGTACTTC. Translated, it gives CASNHVRPETQYF.

This clonotype has ten or more counts. V is TRBV19 and J is TRBJ1-2; 7 nucleotides align to TRBD1. CDR1 and CDR2 from the germline V gene are LNHDA and SQIVND (reference sequence). The J segment lost 8 bases and the V segment lost 4 bases, leaving 19 bases of the junction unmatched. This CDR3 region has 17 residues. The CDR3 protein is CASSTGDRPTSTGGYTF. The CDR3 DNA sequence: TGTGCCAGTAGTACCGGGGACAGACCTACGTCCACGGGCGGCTACACCTTC.